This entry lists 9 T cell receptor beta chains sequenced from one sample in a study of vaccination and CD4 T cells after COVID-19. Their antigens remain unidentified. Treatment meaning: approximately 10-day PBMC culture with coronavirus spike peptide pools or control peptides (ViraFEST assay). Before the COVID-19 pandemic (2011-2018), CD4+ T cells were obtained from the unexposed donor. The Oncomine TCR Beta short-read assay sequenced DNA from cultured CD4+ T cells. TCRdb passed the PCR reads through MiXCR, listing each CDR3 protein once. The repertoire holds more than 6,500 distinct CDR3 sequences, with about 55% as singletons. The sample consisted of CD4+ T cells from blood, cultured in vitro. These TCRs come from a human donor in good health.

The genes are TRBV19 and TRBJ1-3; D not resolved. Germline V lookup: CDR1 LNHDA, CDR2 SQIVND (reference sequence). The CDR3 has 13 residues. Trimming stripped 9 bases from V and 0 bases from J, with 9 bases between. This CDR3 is CASRHSSGNTIYF. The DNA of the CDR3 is TGTGCCAGCCGGCACAGCTCTGGAAACACCATATATTTT.

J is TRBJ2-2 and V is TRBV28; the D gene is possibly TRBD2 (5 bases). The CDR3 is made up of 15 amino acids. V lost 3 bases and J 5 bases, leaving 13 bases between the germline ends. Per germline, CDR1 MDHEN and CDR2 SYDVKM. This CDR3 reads CASSFHSGRTGELFF. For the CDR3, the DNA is TGTGCCAGCAGTTTTCACAGCGGTAGGACCGGGGAGCTGTTTTTT.

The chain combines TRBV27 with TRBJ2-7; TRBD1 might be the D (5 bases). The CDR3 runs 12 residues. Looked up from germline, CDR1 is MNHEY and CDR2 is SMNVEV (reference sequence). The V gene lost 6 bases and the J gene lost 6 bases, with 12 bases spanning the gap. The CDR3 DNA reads TGTGCCAGCAGGATGCAGGGTGGCGAGCAGTACTTC. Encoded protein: CASRMQGGEQYF.

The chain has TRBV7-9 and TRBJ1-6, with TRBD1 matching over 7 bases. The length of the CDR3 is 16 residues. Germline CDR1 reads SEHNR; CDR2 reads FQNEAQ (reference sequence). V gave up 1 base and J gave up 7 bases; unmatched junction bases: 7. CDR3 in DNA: TGTGCCAGCAGCTTAGAGAGGGGGCGCAGGAATTCACCCCTCCACTTT. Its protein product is CASSLERGRRNSPLHF.

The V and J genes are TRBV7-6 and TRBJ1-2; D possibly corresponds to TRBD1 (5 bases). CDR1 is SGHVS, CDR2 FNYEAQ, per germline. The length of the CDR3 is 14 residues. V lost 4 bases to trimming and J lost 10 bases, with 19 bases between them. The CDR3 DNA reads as TGTGCCAGCAGCTCTTACGGGCAGGGTGATGCCTACACCTTC. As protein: CASSSYGQGDAYTF.

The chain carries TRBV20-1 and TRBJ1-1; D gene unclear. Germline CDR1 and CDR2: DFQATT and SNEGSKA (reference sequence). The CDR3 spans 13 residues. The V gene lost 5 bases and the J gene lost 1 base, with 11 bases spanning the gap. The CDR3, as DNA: TGCAGTGCTGTGGGAGGAGAGAACACTGAAGCTTTCTTT. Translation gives CSAVGGENTEAFF.

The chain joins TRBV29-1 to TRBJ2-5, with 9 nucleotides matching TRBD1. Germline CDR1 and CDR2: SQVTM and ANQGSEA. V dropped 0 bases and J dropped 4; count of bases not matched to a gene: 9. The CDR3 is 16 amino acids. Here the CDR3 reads CSVEDPKRQGGETQYF. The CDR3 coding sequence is TGCAGCGTTGAAGATCCCAAACGACAGGGGGGAGAGACCCAGTACTTC.

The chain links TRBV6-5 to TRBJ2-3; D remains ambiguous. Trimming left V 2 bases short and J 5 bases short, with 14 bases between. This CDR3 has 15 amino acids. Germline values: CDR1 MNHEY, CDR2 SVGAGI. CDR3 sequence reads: CASSYDAPPGDTQYF. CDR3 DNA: TGTGCCAGCAGTTACGACGCCCCACCAGGAGATACGCAGTATTTT.

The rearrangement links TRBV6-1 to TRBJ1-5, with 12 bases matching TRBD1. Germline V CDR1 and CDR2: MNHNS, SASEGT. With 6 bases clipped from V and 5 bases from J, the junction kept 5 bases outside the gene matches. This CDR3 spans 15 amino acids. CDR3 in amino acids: CASRGTGGPHQPQHF. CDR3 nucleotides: TGTGCCAGCAGGGGGACAGGGGGCCCCCATCAGCCCCAGCATTTT.